This is a list of T cell receptor beta chains from one sample in a study of blood T cell repertoires in COVID-19. Clones were sequenced by immunoSEQ multiplex PCR, and TCRdb holds only the in-frame ones, with some missing. The table shows 150,000 to 250,000 clones, with around 94% occurring only once. The sample comprised peripheral blood. All receptors come from a man aged 30-40 years with COVID-19, enrolled during active disease. Both conserved end residues are part of each CDR3. The D gene is left open where the match is weak. Only part of the rows carry a size: once, few, many, or a class if the clone is expanded.

length: 13; size: -; V: TRBV11-1; D: -; J: TRBJ1-1; CDR3: CASSFPGNTEAFF; DNA: TGTGCCAGCAGCTTCCCGGGGAACACTGAAGCTTTCTTT
length: 15; size: -; V: TRBV5-4; D: -; J: TRBJ1-1; CDR3: CASSFGSVKNTEAFF; DNA: TGTGCCAGCAGCTTCGGGTCCGTCAAGAACACTGAAGCTTTCTTT
length: 14; size: once; V: TRBV18; D: -; J: TRBJ2-5; CDR3: CASSPEFPQETQYF; DNA: TGTGCCAGCTCACCAGAGTTCCCGCAAGAGACCCAGTACTTC
length: 13; size: -; V: TRBV6-5; D: -; J: TRBJ1-3; CDR3: CASVGYSGNTIYF; DNA: TGTGCCAGCGTCGGGTATTCTGGAAACACCATATATTTT
length: 14; size: -; V: TRBV5-1; D: -; J: TRBJ1-6; CDR3: CASSLVEGKSPLHF; DNA: TGCGCCAGCAGCTTGGTGGAGGGGAAATCACCCCTCCACTTT
length: 15; size: -; V: TRBV6-1; D: -; J: TRBJ1-5; CDR3: CASSEDSYSNQPQHF; DNA: TGTGCCAGCAGTGAGGACAGTTATAGCAATCAGCCCCAGCATTTT
length: 13; size: -; V: TRBV3-1/TRBV3-2; D: TRBD2; J: TRBJ2-3; CDR3: CASSHSGGDTQYF; DNA: TGTGCCAGCAGCCATTCGGGGGGAGATACGCAGTATTTT
length: 13; size: -; V: TRBV6-5; D: TRBD1; J: TRBJ1-1; CDR3: CASADRKDTEAFF; DNA: TGTGCCAGCGCGGACAGGAAGGACACTGAAGCTTTCTTT
length: 14; size: -; V: TRBV6-6; D: TRBD1; J: TRBJ1-5; CDR3: CASSWTGVGQPQHF; DNA: TGTGCCAGCAGTTGGACAGGGGTCGGTCAGCCCCAGCATTTT
length: 13; size: -; V: TRBV3-1/TRBV3-2; D: -; J: TRBJ2-7; CDR3: CASSQGRGGEQYF; DNA: TGTGCCAGCAGCCAAGGGCGGGGTGGGGAGCAGTACTTC
length: 12; size: -; V: TRBV27; D: -; J: TRBJ1-1; CDR3: CASSHHSSEAFF; DNA: TGTGCCAGCAGTCACCACAGTAGTGAAGCTTTCTTT